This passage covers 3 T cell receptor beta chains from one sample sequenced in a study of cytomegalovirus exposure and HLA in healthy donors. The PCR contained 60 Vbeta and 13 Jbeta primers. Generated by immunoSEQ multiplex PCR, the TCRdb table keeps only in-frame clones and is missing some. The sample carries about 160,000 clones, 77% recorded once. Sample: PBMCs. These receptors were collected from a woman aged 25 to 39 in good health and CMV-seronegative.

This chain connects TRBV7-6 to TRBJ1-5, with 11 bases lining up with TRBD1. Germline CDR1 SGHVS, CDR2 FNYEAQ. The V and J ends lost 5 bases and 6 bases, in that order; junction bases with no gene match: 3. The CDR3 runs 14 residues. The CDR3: CASSPGTGGQPQHF. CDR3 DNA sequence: TGTGCCAGCAGCCCCGGGACAGGGGGTCAGCCCCAGCATTTT.

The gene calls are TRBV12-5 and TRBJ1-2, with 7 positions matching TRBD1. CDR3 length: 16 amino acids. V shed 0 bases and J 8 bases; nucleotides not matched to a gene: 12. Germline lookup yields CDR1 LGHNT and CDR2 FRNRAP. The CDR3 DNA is TGTGCTAGTGGTTTGGTACGGAGACAGGGAAGGGGAGGCTACACCTTC. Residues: CASGLVRRQGRGGYTF.

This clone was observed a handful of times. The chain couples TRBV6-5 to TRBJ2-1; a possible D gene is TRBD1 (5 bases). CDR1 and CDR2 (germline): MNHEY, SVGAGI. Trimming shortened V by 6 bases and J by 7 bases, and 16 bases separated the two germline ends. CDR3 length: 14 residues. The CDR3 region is CASSLDRVQNEQFF. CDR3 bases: TGTGCCAGCAGCCTCGACAGAGTACAGAATGAGCAGTTCTTC.